The text below deals with one T cell receptor (beta chain). Its antigen is unknown. Qualities for individual bases were not recorded, and no much larger clone is one base off. Ficoll-Paque density gradient centrifugation was the method used to isolate PBMCs. Via the germline V gene (reference sequence), CDR1 is MNHEY and CDR2 SMNVEV. The CDR3, cysteine through phenylalanine, is 15 amino acids long. Only the CDR3 portion is preserved as DNA: 45 bases, with reading frame beginning at the first base. A distance of 15 bases separates the germline ends of V and J, which lose 5 bases and 4 bases respectively. This record comes from a study of T-cell memory formation after mild COVID-19 (dated by TCRdb to the early 2020s). A note on the overall study: Most TCR sequence clusters were specific to one of the two donors. In a couple of donors, T-cell clones that expanded and contracted after mild COVID-19 were tracked by sequencing TCRalpha and TCRbeta repertoires over time. The cohort was made up of two young adult volunteers, one female and one male, who were previously healthy.

For sequencing, an Illumina NovaSeq 6000 was employed. cDNA libraries for TCRalpha and TCRbeta were prepared by 5'RACE using constant-segment primers, with sample barcodes and unique molecular identifiers added. Trizol reagent was used to extract RNA from every sample. Libraries were amplified in two PCR steps, with a second sample barcode and Illumina TruSeq adapters added in the second step. Libraries were sequenced on an Illumina NovaSeq with 2 x 150 bp paired-end reads. The paper's data handling went like this. The reads were demultiplexed and collapsed into UMI-guided consensus sequences using migec v1.2.7. Using mixcr v2.1.11, the UMI consensuses were aligned to TRA and TRB V and J templates and assembled into clonotypes. Expanded or contracted clonotypes were those called significant by both edgeR and NoisET, with noise models trained on biological replicates. For edgeR calls, the cutoffs were a false discovery rate-adjusted p below 0.01 and a log2 fold-change threshold of 1. As an exploratory analysis of dynamics, max-normalized trajectories of the 1000 most abundant clonotypes were examined by PCA with hierarchical clustering. Separately sequenced CD4+ and CD8+ repertoires were used to assign the CD4 or CD8 phenotype of responding clones. Using fastp trimming at Q25 and MiXCR clonotype assembly, TCRdb reanalyzed the public sequencing data and kept in-frame beta chains. CDR3 protein sequences are deduplicated, and each keeps its most common genes and DNA. For this entry, the V and J calls and clone size follow TCRdb and not the study's own pipeline. This sample has 150,000 or so distinct CDR3 sequences in its table, and about 14% of those were observed once. The ten largest clones take up about 14% of the sample.

The paper's findings and limits, for the study overall: SARS-CoV-2 specificity was not confirmed for the second-wave clones peaking on day 37. Only a couple of mild cases were covered in the study, and larger cohorts including severe cases with pre-infection samples were considered necessary. Some responding clones were found in pre-infection memory, which suggests that pre-existing cross-reactive memory T cells took part in the SARS-CoV-2 response. Contracting CD4+ clones turned up mainly in the CM and EM memory subsets, whereas EMRA was where CD8+ clones were enriched. From day 15 to 85, contracting clones showed balanced CD4/CD8 phenotypes, whereas a second wave of clones that expanded from day 15 to 37 leaned towards CD4+.

The clonotype comes from an adult woman who had mild COVID-19 (a few samples of this study predate the infection). The sample titles of this study are shuffled in the database, so cell type and time point are left out; the donor was told from shared clones. The chain links TRBV27 with TRBJ2-1; 5 matching bases give a weak D call of TRBD2. The material sequenced was PBMCs or a T cell subset sorted from them (not recorded which). The CDR3 reads CASSIWGVQYNEQFF. The DNA is TGTGCCAGCAGTATCTGGGGAGTACAGTACAATGAGCAGTTCTTC.